This TCR beta chain derives from a study of T cell repertoires in aging, cancer and after chemotherapy. Study-wide context: Millions of TCR reads were in the whole dataset.

This clonotype counts as medium-sized. Its antigen is still unknown. Study-level findings and limits: Untreated cancer patients had significantly lower blood TCR diversity than age-matched healthy donors. These repertoire data do not allow conclusions about immunological memory after chemotherapy.

A mixed TRB-A/B primer pool amplified rearranged TRB by multiplex touch-down PCR. TCRdb reprocessed the multiplex PCR reads via MiXCR and lists one record per CDR3 protein. Counted here are some 1,000 distinct CDR3 sequences, roughly 29% occurring once; the ten biggest clones make up about 28%. TCR beta rearrangements were amplified from peripheral blood genomic DNA. The CDR3 loop spans 16 amino acids. Trimming at V came to 4 bases and at J to 4 bases, leaving 9 bases not matched to a gene. CDR1 is MNHEY and CDR2 is SMNVEV in the germline V gene (reference sequence). The J gene is TRBJ2-1, the V gene TRBV27; TRBD2 matches 8 bases. Sequenced: blood. The clonotype was recovered from a human donor with a solid tumor. The CDR3 DNA follows: TGTGCCAGCAGTTCCGAACTAGCGGAGGCATACAATGAGCAGTTCTTC. Translated, it gives CASSSELAEAYNEQFF.